This TCR beta chain is from a study of glioma-infiltrating T cells after dendritic cell vaccination. Fresh-frozen tumor tissue and more than two years of survival data were available for all. TCRB CDR3 was amplified from 2 ug genomic DNA or less. Generated by immunoSEQ multiplex PCR, the TCRdb table keeps only in-frame clones and is missing some. The table shows about 82,000 clones, with about 90% occurring only once. The V end lost 2 bases, the J end lost 5 bases, and 15 bases lay between the germline ends. Germline V gene lookup returns CDR1 SGHVS and CDR2 FQNEAQ. The CDR3 is 15 residues long. The chain is built from TRBV7-8 and TRBJ2-5; D uncertain. The sequencing used blood, collected before dendritic cell vaccination. This clonotype was sampled from a human donor with glioblastoma. The CDR3 reads CASSLLLGLGETQYF. CDR3 sequence (DNA): TGTGCCAGCAGCTTATTGTTGGGTCTCGGGGAGACCCAGTACTTC.